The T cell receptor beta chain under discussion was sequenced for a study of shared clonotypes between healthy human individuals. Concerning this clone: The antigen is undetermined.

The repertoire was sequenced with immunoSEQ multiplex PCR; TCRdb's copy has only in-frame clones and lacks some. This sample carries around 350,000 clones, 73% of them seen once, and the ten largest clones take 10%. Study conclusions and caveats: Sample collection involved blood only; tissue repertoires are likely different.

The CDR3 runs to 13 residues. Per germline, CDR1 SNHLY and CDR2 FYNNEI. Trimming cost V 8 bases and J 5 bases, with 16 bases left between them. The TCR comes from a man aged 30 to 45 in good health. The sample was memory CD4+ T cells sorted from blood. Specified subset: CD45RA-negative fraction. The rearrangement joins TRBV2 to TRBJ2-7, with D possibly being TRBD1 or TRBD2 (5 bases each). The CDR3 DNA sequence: TGTGCCAGCCGCCCCAGGGACCGGCACGAGCAGTACTTC. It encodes CASRPRDRHEQYF.